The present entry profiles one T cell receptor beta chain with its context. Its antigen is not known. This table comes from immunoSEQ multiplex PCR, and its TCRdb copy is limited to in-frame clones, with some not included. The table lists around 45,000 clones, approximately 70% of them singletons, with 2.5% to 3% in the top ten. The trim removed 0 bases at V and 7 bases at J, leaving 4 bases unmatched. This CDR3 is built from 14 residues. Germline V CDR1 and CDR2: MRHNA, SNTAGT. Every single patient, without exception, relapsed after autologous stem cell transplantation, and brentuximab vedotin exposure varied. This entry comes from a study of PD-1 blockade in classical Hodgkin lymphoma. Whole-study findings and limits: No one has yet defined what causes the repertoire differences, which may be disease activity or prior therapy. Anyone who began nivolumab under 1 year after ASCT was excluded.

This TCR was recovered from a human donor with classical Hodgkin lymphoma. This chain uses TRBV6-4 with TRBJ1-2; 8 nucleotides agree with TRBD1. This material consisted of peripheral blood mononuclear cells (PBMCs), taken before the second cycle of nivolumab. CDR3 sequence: CASSDSGTGGGYTF. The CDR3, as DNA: TGTGCCAGCAGTGACTCGGGAACAGGGGGTGGCTACACCTTC.